Below, 18 T cell receptor beta chains from the same sample are listed, as sequenced in a study of cytomegalovirus exposure and HLA in healthy donors. 13 Jbeta primers and 60 Vbeta primers were used for the PCR. Clones were read by immunoSEQ multiplex PCR, and TCRdb kept only the in-frame ones, dropping some. The table has approximately 110,000 clones, around 68% seen once. Material: PBMCs. All receptors come from a woman aged 40 to 55 in good health and CMV-seropositive.

V and J are TRBV7-2 and TRBJ1-2, with TRBD1 identical over 8 bases. Germline values: CDR1 SGHTA, CDR2 FQGNSA. J gave up 8 bases and V 3 bases, and 11 bases lay outside the gene matches. There are 15 residues in the CDR3. CDR3 in amino acids: CASSFQQGGGSGYTF. CDR3 in DNA: TGTGCCAGCAGCTTCCAACAGGGGGGAGGGTCGGGCTACACCTTC.

V is TRBV13 and J is TRBJ2-5, with 8 positions matching TRBD2. The CDR3 runs 16 residues. Germline values: CDR1 PRHDT, CDR2 FYEKMQ (reference sequence). The trim removed 5 bases at V and 2 bases at J, leaving 10 bases unmatched. The chain's CDR3 is CASSASGTSYQETQYF. CDR3 sequence (DNA): TGTGCCAGCAGCGCCTCCGGGACTAGTTATCAAGAGACCCAGTACTTC.

This rearrangement joins TRBV5-1 to TRBJ1-3; D is unclear. This CDR3 is built from 16 residues. Germline CDR1 is SGHRS and CDR2 is YFSETQ. The ends were cut back, 0 bases at V and 0 bases at J, with 10 bases in the middle. The DNA of the CDR3 is TGCGCCAGCAGCTTGGCGGTTTCTACCTCTGGAAACACCATATATTTT. It yields the protein CASSLAVSTSGNTIYF.

The V and J genes are TRBV18 and TRBJ1-5; D remains ambiguous. This CDR3 spans 13 amino acids. Trimming removed 2 bases at V and 7 bases at J, with 9 bases between. CDR1 is KGHSH, CDR2 LQKENI, per germline. The chain's CDR3 is CASSPVPGQPQHF. The DNA for the CDR3 is TGTGCCAGCTCACCAGTTCCAGGCCAGCCCCAGCATTTT.

V gene TRBV19 combines with J gene TRBJ1-5; TRBD1 is a possible D gene (6 bases). CDR1 is LNHDA and CDR2 is SQIVND in the germline V gene (reference sequence). CDR3 length: 16 amino acids. V dropped 4 bases and J dropped 0 bases, with 13 bases sitting between them. The CDR3 reads CASSKDSPYSNQPQHF. The CDR3 DNA reads TGTGCCAGTAGTAAGGACAGTCCCTATAGCAATCAGCCCCAGCATTTT.

This chain joins TRBV7-9 and TRBJ1-3; D remains unclear. Germline assignment: CDR1 SEHNR and CDR2 FQNEAQ (reference sequence). The CDR3 runs to 15 residues. V dropped 7 bases and J dropped 2 bases, with 15 bases sitting between them. This CDR3 reads CASTPSGRTGNTIYF. CDR3 sequence (DNA): TGTGCCAGCACCCCGTCGGGGAGAACTGGAAACACCATATATTTT. The variable domain in full, completed from reference TRBV7-9 and TRBJ1-3, reads DTGVSQNPRHKITKRGQNVTFRCDPISEHNRLYWYRQTLGQGPEFLTYFQNEAQLEKSRLLSDRFSAERPKGSFSTLEIQRTEQGDSAMYLCASTPSGRTGNTIYFGEGSWLTVV.

This clone was seen a single time. V and J are TRBV7-6 and TRBJ2-1; 7 bases align to TRBD2. The trim removed 5 bases at V and 4 bases at J, leaving 11 bases unmatched. CDR1 SGHVS and CDR2 FNYEAQ come from the germline V gene. There are 16 residues in the CDR3. The CDR3 loop is CASSRTGGGLYNEQFF. CDR3 DNA: TGTGCCAGCAGCCGGACTGGCGGGGGTCTTTACAATGAGCAGTTCTTC.

This sequence joins TRBV5-4 and TRBJ2-5, with 9 bases matching TRBD1. The J call may be in error: the DNA end matches TRBJ2-7 better. Germline V lookup: CDR1 SGHNT, CDR2 YYREEE (reference sequence). CDR3 length: 15 residues. The CDR3 here is CASSLGGQGSYEQYF. The CDR3 coding sequence is TGTGCCAGCAGCTTGGGCGGACAGGGGTCCTACGAGCAGTACTTC.

This chain's CDR3 is CAHPGGYGYTF. The CDR3 DNA follows: TGTGCTCACCCGGGGGGGTATGGCTACACCTTC. The chain is built from TRBV11-3 and TRBJ1-2; a weak D match, TRBD1 (5 bases). Germline CDR1 SGHNT, CDR2 YENEEA. The CDR3 contains 11 residues.

V usage is TRBV15 and J usage is TRBJ2-1; TRBD1 might be the D (6 bases). Between the trimmed V and J ends, which lost 5 bases and 8 bases, there was a span of 16 bases. The CDR3 totals 14 residues. In germline, CDR1 is LNHNV, CDR2 YYDKDF (reference sequence). The CDR3 sequence: CATSSDTGRDEQFF. CDR3 DNA sequence: TGTGCCACCAGCTCTGATACAGGGAGAGATGAGCAGTTCTTC.

CDR3 region: CASSPWTGLYYGYTF. CDR3 nucleotides: TGTGCCAGCAGCCCCTGGACAGGCCTATACTATGGCTACACCTTC. The rearrangement joins TRBV11-2 to TRBJ1-2; 7 positions match TRBD1. Germline values: CDR1 SGHAT, CDR2 FQNNGV. V lost 5 bases, J lost 3 bases, and 9 bases stayed unmatched. The CDR3 is made up of 15 amino acids.

The rearrangement uses TRBV6-5 and TRBJ1-6; D is undetermined. The V and J ends lost 0 bases and 7 bases respectively, with 13 bases between them. Germline V lookup: CDR1 MNHEY, CDR2 SVGAGI. CDR3 length equals 16 residues. CDR3 loop: CASSYSGLPSNSPLHF. CDR3 coding DNA: TGTGCCAGCAGTTACTCCGGGTTGCCTTCGAATTCACCCCTCCACTTT.

The rearrangement joins TRBV13 to TRBJ2-1, with D tentatively TRBD1 (6 bases). Germline CDR1 is PRHDT and CDR2 is FYEKMQ (reference sequence). Trimming cost V 6 bases and J 2 bases, with 14 bases left between them. This CDR3 has 15 amino acids. The CDR3 nucleotides are TGTGCCAGCAGTCCGATACAGGGAGCCTACAATGAGCAGTTCTTC. It is translated as CASSPIQGAYNEQFF.

The chain carries TRBV5-8 and TRBJ2-7; the match to TRBD1 covers 7 bases. CDR1 is SGHTS and CDR2 is YDEGEE in the germline V gene. The trim removed 1 base at V and 2 bases at J, leaving 3 bases unmatched. CDR3 length: 14 residues. The CDR3 nucleotides are TGTGCCAGCAGCTTGAGGCAGGGGGCCTACGAGCAGTACTTC. This gives the protein CASSLRQGAYEQYF.

The J gene is TRBJ1-1, the V gene TRBV5-4; 10 bases map to TRBD1. Germline assignment: CDR1 SGHNT and CDR2 YYREEE (reference sequence). V lost 2 bases and J lost 5; bases outside the gene matches: 3. The CDR3 is 14 amino acids. The CDR3 region has the DNA TGTGCCAGCAGCTTAGGGACAGGGGTTACTGAAGCTTTCTTT. Amino acid sequence: CASSLGTGVTEAFF.

The chain carries TRBV6-5 and TRBJ2-2; tentative D call: TRBD2 (6 bases). The V gene's germline CDR1 is MNHEY and CDR2 SVGAGI. Trimming removed 5 bases from V and 11 bases from J, with 15 bases in between. This CDR3 spans 13 amino acids. In nucleotides, the CDR3 is TGTGCCAGCAGTAAACTCCGGGACTCAGAGCTGTTTTTT. This encodes CASSKLRDSELFF.

The rearrangement uses TRBV6-1 and TRBJ1-1, with TRBD1 matching 8 bases. The CDR3 consists of 14 residues. In germline, CDR1 is MNHNS, CDR2 SASEGT. J lost 1 base, V lost 6 bases, and 4 bases had no gene match. CDR3 protein: CASSDGQGNTEAFF. DNA of the CDR3: TGTGCCAGCAGCGATGGACAGGGGAACACTGAAGCTTTCTTT.

This chain uses TRBV4-2 with TRBJ2-1; maybe TRBD2 (6 bases). The ends were cut back, 3 bases at V and 4 bases at J, with 16 bases in the middle. The CDR3 length is 16 residues. Per the germline V gene, CDR1 is LGHNA and CDR2 is YNFKEQ. This CDR3 reads CASSQGRLGEYNEQFF. DNA for the CDR3: TGTGCCAGCAGCCAGGGACGACTAGGGGAATACAATGAGCAGTTCTTC.